These 32 T cell receptor beta chains were all obtained from the same sample, sequenced in a study of technical replicates of blood from a few donors. Clones were sequenced by immunoSEQ multiplex PCR, and TCRdb holds only the in-frame ones, with some missing. The sample carries 9,000 to 15,000 clones, roughly 93% recorded once. Sequenced sample: PBMCs. Receptors originate from a human donor in good health.

The chain has TRBV2 and TRBJ2-2, with D tentatively TRBD2 (5 bases). The CDR3 sequence is 15 residues long. CDR1 and CDR2 (germline): SNHLY, FYNNEI. The V end lost 5 bases, the J end lost 2 bases, and 12 bases lay between the germline ends. CDR3 loop: CASSSEGPNTGELFF. The CDR3, as DNA: TGTGCCAGCAGTTCTGAGGGCCCTAACACCGGGGAGCTGTTTTTT.

The chain couples TRBV5-4 to TRBJ2-3; TRBD2 matches at 8 bases. There are 14 residues in the CDR3. Germline loops: CDR1 SGHNT, CDR2 YYREEE (reference sequence). The V gene end was trimmed by 7 bases and the J gene end by 4 bases; junction bases not matched to a gene: 8. The CDR3 reads CASRSSGSADTQYF. CDR3 sequence (DNA): TGTGCCAGCCGCTCAAGCGGGAGTGCAGATACGCAGTATTTT.

J is TRBJ2-7 and V is TRBV9; possibly TRBD1 for D (5 bases). Germline CDR1 is SGDLS and CDR2 is YYNGEE. The CDR3 length is 15 residues. The V gene lost 0 bases and the J gene lost 3 bases, with 13 bases spanning the gap. The CDR3 sequence is CASSVGNRNSYEQYF. CDR3 DNA sequence: TGTGCCAGCAGCGTAGGAAACAGGAACAGCTACGAGCAGTACTTC.

The rearrangement uses TRBV5-4 and TRBJ2-5; weak D call: TRBD1 (6 bases). Germline CDR1 and CDR2: SGHNT and YYREEE (reference sequence). V was clipped by 2 bases and J by 6 bases, with 14 bases between them. This CDR3 has 14 residues. The chain's CDR3 is CASSFQGSLQTQYF. As DNA, the CDR3 is TGTGCCAGCAGCTTTCAGGGGTCGCTCCAGACCCAGTACTTC.

The V and J genes are TRBV13 and TRBJ1-2; 7 nucleotides line up with TRBD1. V was pared by 2 bases and J by 4 bases, with 13 bases of the junction left unmatched. This CDR3 is 17 amino acids long. Germline CDR1 and CDR2: PRHDT and FYEKMQ (reference sequence). The CDR3 DNA reads as TGTGCCAGCAGCTTAATCGTAGGGGGCAGCGACGGCTATGGCTACACCTTC. It is translated as CASSLIVGGSDGYGYTF.

The chain couples TRBV5-1 to TRBJ2-3; 7 nucleotides line up with TRBD2. V shed 4 bases, J shed 3 bases, and the junction held 8 bases outside the gene matches. The CDR3 consists of 15 residues. Germline V gene data show CDR1 as SGHRS and CDR2 as YFSETQ. CDR3 in amino acids: CASSRDSSGTDTQYF. The CDR3 nucleotides read TGCGCCAGCAGCCGCGATTCTAGCGGAACAGATACGCAGTATTTT.

V usage is TRBV7-3 and J usage is TRBJ2-5; D is possibly TRBD1 (5 bases). The V end was cut by 3 bases, the J end by 1 base, with 6 bases between. This CDR3 comprises 13 residues. CDR1 and CDR2 from the germline V gene are SGHTA and FQGTGA. CDR3 residues: CASSLGPQETQYF. CDR3 nucleotides: TGTGCCAGCAGCTTGGGGCCCCAAGAGACCCAGTACTTC.

This chain connects TRBV6-1 to TRBJ2-1; the D gene is possibly TRBD2 (6 bases). Germline CDR1 and CDR2: MNHNS and SASEGT. This CDR3 contains 15 residues. V lost 2 bases to trimming and J lost 0 bases, with 8 bases between them. The CDR3 spells CASSEYGGSYNEQFF. The CDR3 coding sequence is TGTGCCAGCAGTGAATACGGGGGCTCCTACAATGAGCAGTTCTTC.

This rearrangement joins TRBV28 to TRBJ1-1; D is possibly TRBD1 (5 bases). The CDR3 length is 16 residues. Germline CDR1 is MDHEN and CDR2 is SYDVKM. V lost 5 bases to trimming and J lost 2 bases, with 18 bases between them. CDR3 in amino acids: CASSPTVGQVNTEAFF. In nucleotides, the CDR3 is TGTGCCAGCAGTCCCACGGTGGGGCAAGTAAACACTGAAGCTTTCTTT.

J is TRBJ2-7 and V is TRBV5-1; 7 nucleotides agree with TRBD1. CDR1 is SGHRS and CDR2 is YFSETQ in the germline V gene. This CDR3 is 19 amino acids long. The J segment lost 0 bases and the V segment lost 4 bases, leaving 19 bases of the junction unmatched. CDR3 DNA: TGCGCCAGCAGCAACTACAGGGGCCTCCTTACCGGGATCTCCTACGAGCAGTACTTC. Encoded protein: CASSNYRGLLTGISYEQYF.

The V call is TRBV15, the J call TRBJ2-7; D possibly corresponds to TRBD2 (6 bases). In germline, CDR1 is LNHNV, CDR2 YYDKDF (reference sequence). CDR3 length: 13 residues. V was cut by 3 bases and J by 3 bases, with 9 bases left in between. This CDR3 is CATSSPSDYEQYF. The CDR3 nucleotides read TGTGCCACCAGCAGCCCTAGCGACTACGAGCAGTACTTC.

The chain links TRBV27 to TRBJ1-1, with TRBD1 matching 9 bases. After removal of 3 bases from V and 4 bases from J, the junction contained 3 bases not matched to a gene. This CDR3 has 14 amino acids. Looked up from germline, CDR1 is MNHEY and CDR2 is SMNVEV (reference sequence). This CDR3 reads CASSFDRGGTEAFF. The CDR3 coding sequence is TGTGCCAGCAGTTTCGACAGGGGGGGCACTGAAGCTTTCTTT.

This clone was recorded only once. The chain carries TRBV19 and TRBJ1-1; tentative D call: TRBD1 (5 bases). The CDR3 covers 14 residues. Germline V CDR1 and CDR2: LNHDA, SQIVND (reference sequence). Trimming left V 7 bases short and J 4 bases short, with 16 bases between. Written as DNA, the CDR3 is TGTGCCAGTAATAAGCCCAGGGCCTCCACTGAAGCTTTCTTT. Protein: CASNKPRASTEAFF. The full variable domain, in which reference TRBV19 and TRBJ1-1 provide the parts outside the CDR3, is DGGITQSPKYLFRKEGQNVTLSCEQNLNHDAMYWYRQDPGQGLRLIYYSQIVNDFQKGDIAEGYSVSREKKESFPLTVTSAQKNPTAFYLCASNKPRASTEAFFGQGTRLTVV.

The gene calls are TRBV19 and TRBJ2-1; D gene ambiguous. The ends were cut back, 10 bases at V and 3 bases at J, with 10 bases in the middle. The CDR3 loop spans 12 amino acids. Germline CDR1 is LNHDA and CDR2 is SQIVND (reference sequence). The CDR3 here is CATSEYYNEQFF. The CDR3, as DNA: TGTGCCACCAGTGAATACTACAATGAGCAGTTCTTC.

The V and J genes are TRBV30 and TRBJ2-7; D might be TRBD2 (5 bases). Looked up from germline, CDR1 is GTSNPN and CDR2 is SVGIG (reference sequence). The CDR3 runs to 14 residues. Trimming left V 3 bases short and J 0 bases short, with 12 bases between. CDR3 DNA: TGTGCCTGGAGCGCCGGGATTGGCTCCTACGAGCAGTACTTC. As protein: CAWSAGIGSYEQYF.

This chain connects TRBV18 to TRBJ2-1; 7 nucleotides agree with TRBD1. Trimming cost V 4 bases and J 8 bases; bases outside gene matches: 5. This CDR3 contains 13 residues. Germline CDR1 is KGHSH and CDR2 is LQKENI. In DNA form, the CDR3 reads TGTGCCAGCTCACTGGGACAGCGCGATGAGCAGTTCTTC. Its translation: CASSLGQRDEQFF.

V is TRBV27 and J is TRBJ2-3; D remains ambiguous. From germline, CDR1 is MNHEY and CDR2 SMNVEV (reference sequence). CDR3 length equals 13 residues. The V and J ends lost 4 bases and 2 bases respectively, with 7 bases between them. The CDR3 DNA reads as TGTGCCAGCAGTTACCAAGCCACAGATACGCAGTATTTT. Residues: CASSYQATDTQYF.

The V and J genes are TRBV10-3 and TRBJ2-7, with TRBD2 identical over 7 bases. The CDR3 spans 15 residues. V shed 5 bases and J 0 bases; nucleotides not matched to a gene: 7. CDR1 is ENHRY, CDR2 SYGVKD, per germline. The CDR3 spells CAISSSGPSSYEQYF. CDR3 bases: TGTGCCATCAGTAGTAGCGGGCCGAGCTCCTACGAGCAGTACTTC.

The chain links TRBV18 to TRBJ2-7, with 9 bases identical to TRBD1. From germline, CDR1 is KGHSH and CDR2 LQKENI. The CDR3 runs to 15 residues. The trim removed 0 bases at V and 0 bases at J, leaving 0 bases unmatched. In DNA, the CDR3 is TGTGCCAGCTCACCACCGGGACAGGGCTCCTACGAGCAGTACTTC. Encoded protein: CASSPPGQGSYEQYF. The whole variable domain, filled in from reference TRBV18 and TRBJ2-7, reads NAGVMQNPRHLVRRRGQEARLRCSPMKGHSHVYWYRQLPEEGLKFMVYLQKENIIDESGMPKERFSAEFPKEGPSILRIQQVVRGDSAAYFCASSPPGQGSYEQYFGPGTRLTVT.

V gene TRBV18 combines with J gene TRBJ1-1; D remains ambiguous. The V end lost 5 bases, the J end lost 1 base, and 8 bases lay between the germline ends. This CDR3 is built from 13 residues. Germline lookup yields CDR1 KGHSH and CDR2 LQKENI. CDR3 sequence (DNA): TGTGCCAGCTCAGCGTCCCAGAACACTGAAGCTTTCTTT. Its translation: CASSASQNTEAFF.

V and J are TRBV7-6 and TRBJ2-5, with 7 bases identical to TRBD2. This CDR3 region has 14 residues. V dropped 4 bases and J dropped 4; count of bases not matched to a gene: 6. Germline V gene sequence: CDR1 SGHVS, CDR2 FNYEAQ. In nucleotides, the CDR3 is TGTGCCAGCAGCTCGTACGGGGGGAGAGAGACCCAGTACTTC. It specifies CASSSYGGRETQYF.

The J gene is TRBJ1-5, the V gene TRBV9; the D gene is possibly TRBD1 (6 bases). Germline lookup yields CDR1 SGDLS and CDR2 YYNGEE. Trimming took off 4 bases at V and 1 base at J, with 12 bases between the two ends. This CDR3 comprises 15 residues. Written as DNA, the CDR3 is TGTGCCAGCAGCCAGTCAGGGGAAAGCAATCAGCCCCAGCATTTT. Translated, it gives CASSQSGESNQPQHF.

The chain employs TRBV11-2 and TRBJ1-1, with unresolved D. Germline values: CDR1 SGHAT, CDR2 FQNNGV. V lost 1 base and J lost 1, with 10 bases in between. The CDR3 is 15 residues long. The CDR3 DNA sequence: TGTGCCAGCAGCTTAGTAAGTTCAGGGAACACTGAAGCTTTCTTT. It is translated as CASSLVSSGNTEAFF.

This clone has just one count. The V and J genes are TRBV6-1 and TRBJ2-2; 9 bases map to TRBD1. The junction had 11 bases not matched to a gene; V was cut back by 2 bases and J by 7 bases. Germline CDR1 and CDR2: MNHNS and SASEGT. The CDR3 contains 17 residues. DNA of the CDR3: TGTGCCAGCAGTGAACCTCCACCGAACAGGGGGCTCGGGGAGCTGTTTTTT. This translates into CASSEPPPNRGLGELFF.

The V gene is TRBV19, the J gene TRBJ1-5; TRBD1 agrees at 9 bases. The J segment lost 2 bases and the V segment lost 7 bases, leaving 3 bases of the junction unmatched. Germline CDR1 and CDR2: LNHDA and SQIVND (reference sequence). This CDR3 region has 14 residues. The CDR3 loop is CASTRTGGNQPQHF. The DNA for the CDR3 is TGTGCCAGTACCCGGACAGGGGGCAATCAGCCCCAGCATTTT.

The chain uses TRBV11-2 and TRBJ2-7, with 7 bases aligning to TRBD2. V dropped 4 bases and J dropped 3; count of bases not matched to a gene: 12. This CDR3 is built from 16 residues. Germline assignment: CDR1 SGHAT and CDR2 FQNNGV. CDR3 nucleotides: TGTGCCAGCAGCTCCACCCCGGGACTAACTTTCTACGAGCAGTACTTC. Translating it yields CASSSTPGLTFYEQYF.

The chain carries TRBV11-2 and TRBJ1-1; TRBD1 agrees at 7 bases. V trimming: 1 base; J trimming: 3 bases; junction bases outside the gene matches: 2. The germline gives CDR1 SGHAT, CDR2 FQNNGV. The CDR3 totals 14 residues. Here the CDR3 reads CASSLGGGHTEAFF. The CDR3 bases are TGTGCCAGCAGCTTAGGAGGGGGCCACACTGAAGCTTTCTTT.

V is TRBV27 and J is TRBJ2-2, with D tentatively TRBD1 (7 bases). The CDR3 length is 15 residues. Trimming removed 5 bases at V and 6 bases at J, with 16 bases between. CDR1 is MNHEY, CDR2 SMNVEV, per germline (reference sequence). The CDR3 sequence: CASSGWRGRSGELFF. DNA for the CDR3: TGTGCCAGCAGTGGGTGGAGGGGGCGATCCGGGGAGCTGTTTTTT.

The V and J genes are TRBV10-1 and TRBJ2-2, with 15 bases identical to TRBD2. J lost 2 bases, V lost 5 bases, and 6 bases had no gene match. The CDR3 sequence is 18 residues long. The V gene's germline CDR1 is WNHNN and CDR2 SYGVQD (reference sequence). CDR3 sequence: CASSRGLAGGTNTGELFF. The DNA of the CDR3 is TGCGCCAGCAGTCGCGGACTAGCGGGAGGGACTAACACCGGGGAGCTGTTTTTT.

The rearrangement uses TRBV4-2 and TRBJ1-5; D is undetermined. Germline-derived CDR1 and CDR2 are LGHNA and YNFKEQ. The V gene lost 4 bases and the J gene lost 4 bases, with 11 bases spanning the gap. The CDR3 spans 14 residues. The CDR3 sequence is CASSLSGGNQPQHF. Here the CDR3 DNA reads TGTGCCAGCAGCCTGTCAGGTGGGAATCAGCCCCAGCATTTT.

V gene TRBV19 combines with J gene TRBJ1-1, with 7 bases matching TRBD1. This CDR3 comprises 15 residues. Germline V CDR1 and CDR2: LNHDA, SQIVND (reference sequence). Germline trimming cut 4 bases from V and 0 bases from J; bases unmatched to any gene: 5. CDR3: CASSTQGNMNTEAFF. The DNA for the CDR3 is TGTGCCAGTAGTACACAGGGGAACATGAACACTGAAGCTTTCTTT. Full variable domain (missing parts from reference TRBV19 and TRBJ1-1): DGGITQSPKYLFRKEGQNVTLSCEQNLNHDAMYWYRQDPGQGLRLIYYSQIVNDFQKGDIAEGYSVSREKKESFPLTVTSAQKNPTAFYLCASSTQGNMNTEAFFGQGTRLTVV.

This clone showed up just once. The chain is built from TRBV6-1 and TRBJ2-3, with TRBD1 identical over 9 bases. CDR1 and CDR2 (germline): MNHNS, SASEGT. After removal of 1 base from V and 4 bases from J, the junction contained 3 bases not matched to a gene. The CDR3 loop spans 15 amino acids. CDR3 protein: CASSEVTGGPDTQYF. The CDR3 bases are TGTGCCAGCAGTGAAGTAACAGGGGGCCCAGATACGCAGTATTTT.